These 9 T cell receptor beta chains share one sample of origin, sequenced in a study of T cell repertoires in cytomegalovirus infection. TCRdb itself ran the reads through MiXCR, one entry per CDR3 protein. The repertoire has 700,000 to 950,000 distinct CDR3 sequences, roughly 33% of them found once; the top ten carry roughly 12%. Their antigen targets remain unknown. Material: cultured CD8+ T cells from PBMCs, obtained from culture after CMV antigen stimulation. Every receptor here comes from a human donor in good health (CMV status not recorded). Some clones in this sample may be carry-over from other donors' samples.

Only a few counts were recorded for this clonotype. The chain is built from TRBV4-1 and TRBJ2-1, with 8 positions matching TRBD2. V dropped 4 bases and J dropped 3; count of bases not matched to a gene: 11. The CDR3 spans 17 residues. Germline V gene lookup returns CDR1 MGHRA and CDR2 YSYEKL. The CDR3 nucleotides are TGCGCCAGCAGCCCAGACTTAACGGGGGGGCTCTACAATGAGCAGTTCTTC. Translated: CASSPDLTGGLYNEQFF.

This clonotype was observed a few times. The chain uses TRBV19 and TRBJ1-2; D uncertain. The CDR3 totals 15 residues. V shed 5 bases and J shed 0 bases, with 13 bases lying between them. Germline CDR1 and CDR2: LNHDA and SQIVND (reference sequence). Here the CDR3 DNA reads TGTGCCAGTAGTGTAAGACCCGATGCTAACTATGGCTACACCTTC. It codes for CASSVRPDANYGYTF. Complete variable domain (other parts from reference TRBV19 and TRBJ1-2): DGGITQSPKYLFRKEGQNVTLSCEQNLNHDAMYWYRQDPGQGLRLIYYSQIVNDFQKGDIAEGYSVSREKKESFPLTVTSAQKNPTAFYLCASSVRPDANYGYTFGSGTRLTVV.

The table lists this clonotype with many counts. The chain links TRBV7-8 to TRBJ2-3; 8 bases match TRBD2. The germline CDR1 and CDR2 sequences are SGHVS and FQNEAQ. J gave up 0 bases and V 1 base, and 9 bases lay outside the gene matches. This CDR3 has 18 amino acids. The DNA of the CDR3 is TGTGCCAGCAGCTTAGTTCGGACTAGCACGGCAAGCACAGATACGCAGTATTTT. Translating it yields CASSLVRTSTASTDTQYF.

The gene calls are TRBV6-1 and TRBJ1-6, with D possibly being TRBD1 (5 bases). Trimming left V 5 bases short and J 9 bases short, with 17 bases between. The germline V gene has CDR1 MNHNS and CDR2 SASEGT. The CDR3 spans 15 residues. CDR3: CASSSYEGLRSPLHF. The DNA for the CDR3 is TGTGCCAGCAGTTCTTACGAGGGGCTCCGTTCACCCCTCCACTTT.

This rearrangement joins TRBV15 to TRBJ1-2; D may be TRBD1 (6 bases). The CDR3 contains 14 residues. Germline loops: CDR1 LNHNV, CDR2 YYDKDF (reference sequence). Trimming removed 8 bases at V and 8 bases at J, with 21 bases between. CDR3 nucleotide sequence: TGTGCCACCTTCGCCAGGGACTCAGGGGCCGGCTACACCTTC. Protein sequence: CATFARDSGAGYTF.

The chain uses TRBV12-3 or TRBV12-4 and TRBJ1-5; perhaps TRBD1 as D (5 bases). Trimming left V 1 base short and J 8 bases short, with 12 bases between. This CDR3 region has 14 residues. CDR3 protein: CASSLGEGPEPQHF. The CDR3, as DNA: TGTGCCAGCAGTTTAGGAGAGGGGCCGGAGCCCCAGCATTTT.

Of note for this clonotype: An end of the junction differs from the germline gene, which may be a read error. The chain carries TRBV7-6 and TRBJ2-3, with a possible D match to TRBD2 (6 bases). This CDR3 has 14 amino acids. CDR1 SGHVS and CDR2 FNYEAQ come from the germline V gene. The CDR3 loop is CVSRHGGKADTQYF. DNA of the CDR3: TGTGTCAGCCGGCACGGGGGTAAGGCAGATACGCAGTATTTT.

CDR3 nucleotides: TGTGTCAGCAGCGGACCGACAGGGGGTAGATACGAGCAGTACGTC. This translates into CVSSGPTGGRYEQYV. The gene calls are TRBV7-9 and TRBJ2-7; 9 nucleotides align to TRBD1. The CDR3 is made up of 15 amino acids. The germline V gene encodes CDR1 SEHNR and CDR2 FQNEAQ (reference sequence).

This clonotype was picked up many times. The rearrangement links TRBV7-8 to TRBJ2-3, with 8 bases identical to TRBD2. Germline V gene data show CDR1 as SGHVS and CDR2 as FQNEAQ. The trim removed 3 bases at V and 6 bases at J, leaving 5 bases unmatched. The CDR3 covers 14 residues. CDR3 residues: CASSFGGAGDTQYF. Written as DNA, the CDR3 is TGTGCCAGCAGCTTCGGGGGGGCAGGGGATACGCAGTATTTT.